This T cell receptor beta chain appears in the sequencing data of a study of cytomegalovirus exposure and HLA in healthy donors (dated by TCRdb to the late 2010s). At the level of the whole study: The 666 repertoires of the first cohort and the 95 to 150 validation repertoires were produced on the same platform, according to a later analysis. The study combined high-throughput TCR immunosequencing, statistical association of individual TCRs with disease status, and machine learning to predict cytomegalovirus infection status. A separate validation cohort of 100 to 150 different subjects was used in addition to the approximately 610-subject first cohort. The study aimed to test whether cataloging public T cell receptors could reveal signatures of past pathogen exposure.

Libraries were built with the immunoSEQ multiplex PCR assay. The authors' analysis ran thus. A statistical classification framework was developed to diagnose cytomegalovirus status using the catalog of TCR beta chain sequences. TCRdb limited this immuneACCESS table to in-frame rearrangements with V and J called. A share of clones is missing; checked studies link under half to unresolved V genes, and the rest is unexplained. V, J and clone size are those of that table, while D and trimming were read from the DNA. The sample has about 140,000 clones on record, 84% of them singletons. In total, the top ten clones hold over 1.1% of the sample. CDR1 SQVTM and CDR2 ANQGSEA are derived from the germline V gene. The junction shows trimming of 5 bases on V and 2 bases on J, plus 12 bases between the germline ends. The CDR3, cysteine through phenylalanine, is 13 amino acids long. Just CDR3 DNA is preserved here, 39 bases in frame from base 1.

This clone was seen only a few times. Its antigen is currently not known. Per-nucleotide qualities are absent, and no much larger clonotype sits a single base away. Points the paper makes about the study in general: In vitro tests confirmed that a few of the cytomegalovirus-associated TCR beta chains recognize cytomegalovirus antigens. The study listed 150 to 200 TCR beta chains as associated with cytomegalovirus. The validation cohort had no HLA typing available for a later analysis, so co-occurrence within that cohort was assessed over all 110 or so repertoires. While some public TCRs were present in many individuals, most TCR sequences turned up only very rarely across donors. It was suggested by the authors that the approach could potentially be generalized to other disease states and immunological phenotypes. In both the original and validation cohorts, the classifier was reported to diagnose cytomegalovirus status with high specificity and sensitivity. In a later analysis, TCRs clustered in the first cohort were found to also tend to co-occur in the approximately 110 validation repertoires, with 90% to 95% of cluster scores above 0.

Separate from the approximately 700-subject first cohort, the validation cohort of 120 subjects was the group to which the donors belonged. This receptor chain uses TRBV29-1 and TRBJ2-5; no D gene can be assigned with confidence. The sequenced sample was PBMCs. This TCR derives from a woman aged 25 to 45 in good health and CMV-seronegative. The CDR3 protein sequence reads: CSVLTGFQETQYF. Here is the DNA: TGCAGCGTTCTAACCGGGTTTCAAGAGACCCAGTACTTC. Where the CDR3 stops, the reference TRBV29-1 and TRBJ2-5 genes take over; the full variable domain is SAVISQKPSRDICQRGTSLTIQCQVDSQVTMMFWYRQQPGQSLTLIATANQGSEATYESGFVIDKFPISRPNLTFSTLTVSNMSPEDSSIYLCSVLTGFQETQYFGPGTRLLVL.